This T cell receptor beta chain originates from a study of control samples from healthy donors and cancer patients. The CDR3 is 15 amino acids. The V gene's germline CDR1 is SGHVS and CDR2 FQNEAQ. V dropped 5 bases and J dropped 2; count of bases not matched to a gene: 6. Data came from immunoSEQ multiplex PCR; TCRdb stores just in-frame clones and leaves some out. Counted here are about 110,000 clones, 90% occurring once; the ten biggest clones make up under 4.5%. The V gene is TRBV7-8, the J gene TRBJ2-7; 10 bases match TRBD2. The source is a human donor in good health. The donor label of this sample is uncertain. Specimen: blood. CDR3 nucleotides: TGTGCCAGCAGCACGACTAGCGGGTCAACCTACGAGCAGTACGTC. It translates to CASSTTSGSTYEQYV.